Following are 5 T cell receptor beta chains from one sample sequenced in a study of CD8 T cells in ankylosing spondylitis (dated 2017 in TCRdb). Results the study describes overall, beyond this receptor: A TCR beta motif of several highly homologous amino acid variants appeared characteristic of blood from ankylosing spondylitis patients.

No antigen has been identified for these receptors. Receptor libraries were prepared by 5' RACE. The run used an Illumina HiSeq 2500. Through fastp at Q25 and MiXCR, TCRdb rebuilt clones from the public reads, retaining in-frame beta chains. Each entry is one CDR3 protein sequence, shown with its most common DNA and genes. Across this sample there are approximately 150,000 distinct CDR3 sequences, with roughly 18% seen only once. The top ten clones comprise 25% to 40% of the sample. The source material was blood, either unsorted or a sorted T cell fraction (not recorded which). The receptors shown here come from a male donor with ankylosing spondylitis.

This clonotype came up a few times. The rearrangement uses TRBV6-1 and TRBJ2-1; TRBD2 agrees at 7 bases. The germline V gene encodes CDR1 MNHNS and CDR2 SASEGT. Trimming removed 9 bases from V and 13 bases from J; junction bases left unmatched: 21. The CDR3 has 15 amino acids. The CDR3 loop reads CASKPRRLAASRQFF. The CDR3 nucleotides are TGTGCCAGTAAACCCCGTCGTCTAGCGGCTTCCAGACAGTTCTTC.

V is TRBV7-3 and J is TRBJ2-1; 10 nucleotides agree with TRBD2. Per germline, CDR1 SGHTA and CDR2 FQGTGA. With 1 base clipped from V and 4 bases from J, the junction kept 4 bases outside the gene matches. The CDR3 runs 16 residues. As DNA, the CDR3 is TGTGCCAGCAGCTTAATAGCGGGAGGTCCATACAATGAGCAGTTCTTC. It encodes CASSLIAGGPYNEQFF.

The chain is built from TRBV7-8 and TRBJ1-1; D remains unclear. CDR3 length: 11 amino acids. Germline V lookup: CDR1 SGHVS, CDR2 FQNEAQ. Trimming took 6 bases from V and 5 from J, leaving 7 bases between them. CDR3 sequence reads: CASREGTEAFF. DNA of the CDR3: TGTGCCAGCAGGGAGGGTACTGAAGCTTTCTTT.

This clonotype was detected only a few times. The chain is built from TRBV7-9 and TRBJ2-1, with D hard to call. V shed 3 bases and J shed 10 bases, with 10 bases lying between them. The CDR3 spans 12 residues. Germline V lookup: CDR1 SEHNR, CDR2 FQNEAQ (reference sequence). The CDR3 spells CASSLGVGEQFF. The DNA for the CDR3 is TGTGCCAGCAGCTTGGGCGTAGGGGAGCAGTTCTTC.

V is TRBV18 and J is TRBJ2-1; 13 nucleotides agree with TRBD2. Germline-derived CDR1 and CDR2 are KGHSH and LQKENI. The V segment lost 5 bases and the J segment 5 bases; nucleotides outside the gene matches: 6. This CDR3 region has 16 residues. Here the CDR3 reads CASSGLAGEINNEQFF. DNA for the CDR3: TGTGCCAGCTCAGGACTAGCGGGAGAGATAAACAATGAGCAGTTCTTC.